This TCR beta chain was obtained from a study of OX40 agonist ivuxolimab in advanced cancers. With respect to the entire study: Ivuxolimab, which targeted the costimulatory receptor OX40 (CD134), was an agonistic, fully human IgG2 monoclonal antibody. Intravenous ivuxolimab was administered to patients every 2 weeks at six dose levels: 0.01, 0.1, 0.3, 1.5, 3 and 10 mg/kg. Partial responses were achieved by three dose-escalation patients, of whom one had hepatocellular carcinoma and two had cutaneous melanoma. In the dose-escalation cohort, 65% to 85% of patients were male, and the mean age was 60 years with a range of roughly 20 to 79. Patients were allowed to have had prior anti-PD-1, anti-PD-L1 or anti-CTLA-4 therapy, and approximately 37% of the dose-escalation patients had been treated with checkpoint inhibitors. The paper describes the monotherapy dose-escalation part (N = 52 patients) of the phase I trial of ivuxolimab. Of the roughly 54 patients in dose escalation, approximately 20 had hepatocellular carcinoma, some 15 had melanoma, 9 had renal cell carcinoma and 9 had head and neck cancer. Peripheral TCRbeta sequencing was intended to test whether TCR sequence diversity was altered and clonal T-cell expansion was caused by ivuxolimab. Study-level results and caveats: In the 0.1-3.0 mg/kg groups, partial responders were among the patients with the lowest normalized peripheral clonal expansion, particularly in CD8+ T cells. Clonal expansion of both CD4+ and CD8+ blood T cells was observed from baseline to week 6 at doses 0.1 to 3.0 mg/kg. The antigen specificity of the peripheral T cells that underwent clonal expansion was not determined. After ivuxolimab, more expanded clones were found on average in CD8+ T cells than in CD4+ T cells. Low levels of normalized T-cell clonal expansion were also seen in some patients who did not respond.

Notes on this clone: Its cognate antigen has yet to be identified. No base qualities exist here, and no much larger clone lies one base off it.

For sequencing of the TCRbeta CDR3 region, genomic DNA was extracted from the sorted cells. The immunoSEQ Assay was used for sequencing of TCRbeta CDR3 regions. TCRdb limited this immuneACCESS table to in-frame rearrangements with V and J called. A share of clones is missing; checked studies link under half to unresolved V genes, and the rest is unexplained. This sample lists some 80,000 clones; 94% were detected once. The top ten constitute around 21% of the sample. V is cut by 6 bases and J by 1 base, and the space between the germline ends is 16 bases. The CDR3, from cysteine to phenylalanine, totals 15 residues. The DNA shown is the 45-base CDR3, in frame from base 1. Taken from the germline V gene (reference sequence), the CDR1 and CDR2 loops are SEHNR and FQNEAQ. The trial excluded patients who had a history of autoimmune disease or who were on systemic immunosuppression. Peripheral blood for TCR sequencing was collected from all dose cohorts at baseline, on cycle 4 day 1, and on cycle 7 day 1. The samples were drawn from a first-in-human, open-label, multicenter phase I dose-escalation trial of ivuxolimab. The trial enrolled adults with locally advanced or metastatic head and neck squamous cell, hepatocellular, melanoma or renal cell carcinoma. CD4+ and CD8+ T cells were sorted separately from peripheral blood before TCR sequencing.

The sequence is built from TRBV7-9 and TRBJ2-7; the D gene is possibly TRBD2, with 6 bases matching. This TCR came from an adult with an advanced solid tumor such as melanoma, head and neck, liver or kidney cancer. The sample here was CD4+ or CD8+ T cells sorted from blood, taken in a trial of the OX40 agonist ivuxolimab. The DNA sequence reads TGTGCCAGCAGACCACCGGGACTTTATTCCTACGAGCAGTACTTC. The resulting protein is CASRPPGLYSYEQYF.